These 5 T cell receptor beta chains share one sample of origin, sequenced in a study of shared clonotypes between healthy human individuals. Some clones are missing from TCRdb's copy, which holds only in-frame ones; the method was immunoSEQ multiplex PCR. Of 2 million to 3 million clones in the sample, approximately 94% were seen once. Input material: naive CD4+ T cells from PBMCs. Noted subset: CD45RA+ positively selected. The receptors here all came from a man in his late teens or twenties in good health. Some clones in this sample may be carry-over from other donors' samples.

CDR3 DNA: TGTGCCAGCAGCATAGGGGGGGGAGTCTACAATGAGCAGTTCTTC. It specifies CASSIGGGVYNEQFF. The chain employs TRBV7-8 and TRBJ2-1; a weak D match, TRBD2 (7 bases). Germline CDR1 SGHVS, CDR2 FQNEAQ. V was cut by 5 bases and J by 3 bases, with 14 bases left in between. The length of the CDR3 is 15 residues.

The table lists this clone with a count of one. The chain couples TRBV28 to TRBJ2-2; a possible D gene is TRBD2 (7 bases). This CDR3 spans 21 amino acids. CDR1 MDHEN and CDR2 SYDVKM come from the germline V gene. Trimming stripped 3 bases from V and 4 bases from J, with 30 bases between. The CDR3 DNA reads as TGTGCCAGCAGTTTTAATTATTTCCCCCCCAGGGGCGGGGGATCCACCGGGGAGCTGTTTTTT. This sequence encodes CASSFNYFPPRGGGSTGELFF.

The chain is built from TRBV18 and TRBJ2-1; the match to TRBD2 covers 10 bases. With 0 bases clipped from V and 7 bases from J, the junction kept 3 bases outside the gene matches. CDR1 is KGHSH, CDR2 LQKENI, per germline. The CDR3 spans 15 residues. CDR3 DNA sequence: TGTGCCAGCTCACCACCGTCTAGCGGGAGTAATGAGCAGTTCTTC. Its protein product is CASSPPSSGSNEQFF.

V gene TRBV7-2 combines with J gene TRBJ2-7; possible D gene TRBD1, 6 bases. CDR3 length: 17 residues. Deletions cut 5 bases from V and 6 bases from J, with 26 bases between. Germline values: CDR1 SGHTA, CDR2 FQGNSA. For the CDR3, the DNA is TGTGCCAGCAGCCCGTGGCAGGGGTTGGCCTCGACGCGCGAGCAGTACTTC. Residues: CASSPWQGLASTREQYF.

The chain joins TRBV11-1 to TRBJ2-7, with TRBD1 identical over 8 bases. The ends lost 5 bases at V and 2 bases at J; junction bases unmatched: 8. Germline V gene sequence: CDR1 SGHAT, CDR2 FQDESV (reference sequence). The CDR3 spans 15 residues. CDR3 sequence: CASSPGGPLTYEQYF. CDR3 coding DNA: TGTGCCAGCAGCCCAGGGGGCCCCCTTACCTACGAGCAGTACTTC.